This T cell receptor (beta chain) was sequenced during a study of blood T cell repertoires in COVID-19. Turning to the study itself: The samples span acute and convalescent COVID-19 from the United States, Italy and Spain. Nucleic acid was either cDNA or gDNA, and it came from T cells, B-cell-depleted T cells, or PBMCs.

In the original workflow: Using reference gene primer amplification, nucleated cell counts were estimated. Some clones are missing from TCRdb's copy, which holds only in-frame ones; the method was immunoSEQ multiplex PCR. That table is the source of V, J and clone size, and D and trimming were worked out from the DNA. The sample lists more than 200,000 clones, 70% to 85% occurring once. Germline CDR1 reads SQVTM; CDR2 reads ANQGSEA. Trimming cost V 4 bases and J 1 base, with 7 bases left between them. This CDR3 contains 12 residues. This clone is a singleton in its sample. Additional DNA sequences in this sample encode the identical CDR3.

Sequenced material: peripheral blood. The chain links TRBV29-1 to TRBJ1-1, with a weak D call TRBD1 (6 bases). The receptor's source is a woman in her 40s who had recovered from COVID-19. The CDR3 reads CSVVRGNTEAFF. CDR3 bases: TGCAGCGTTGTCAGGGGGAACACTGAAGCTTTCTTT.